This T cell receptor beta chain was identified during a study of graft-versus-host responses after intestinal transplantation. The data were produced by immunoSEQ multiplex PCR, yet TCRdb's version contains in-frame clones alone and is incomplete. The repertoire has roughly 62,000 clones, under 95% of them found once; the top ten carry around 2.5%. The J segment lost 6 bases and the V segment lost 1 base, leaving 0 bases of the junction unmatched. This CDR3 is built from 14 residues. Per germline, CDR1 SGDLS and CDR2 YYNGEE. The chain uses TRBV9 and TRBJ2-1; 11 bases are shared with TRBD2. Here the sequenced sample was PBMCs, taken approximately 120 days after intestinal transplantation. The origin of this receptor is a human patient who received an intestinal transplant, so some T cells may come from the graft donor. This CDR3 is CASSVTSGSNEQFF. The CDR3 DNA reads as TGTGCCAGCAGCGTAACTAGCGGGAGCAATGAGCAGTTCTTC.